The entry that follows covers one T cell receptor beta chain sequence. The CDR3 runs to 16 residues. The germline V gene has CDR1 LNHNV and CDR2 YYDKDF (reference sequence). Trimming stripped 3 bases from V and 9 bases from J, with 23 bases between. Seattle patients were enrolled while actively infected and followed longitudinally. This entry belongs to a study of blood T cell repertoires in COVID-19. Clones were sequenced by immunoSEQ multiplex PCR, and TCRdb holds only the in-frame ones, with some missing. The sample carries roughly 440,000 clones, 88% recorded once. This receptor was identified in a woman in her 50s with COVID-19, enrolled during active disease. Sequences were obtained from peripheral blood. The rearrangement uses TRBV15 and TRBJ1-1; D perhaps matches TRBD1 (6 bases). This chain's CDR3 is CATSSNYREAWKQAFF. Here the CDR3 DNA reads TGTGCCACCAGCAGTAATTACAGGGAAGCGTGGAAGCAAGCTTTCTTT.